The 21 T cell receptor beta chains reported below all come from one sample, sequenced in a study of blood T cell repertoires in COVID-19 (dated by TCRdb to about 2020). Library preparation was by the immunoSEQ multiplex PCR assay. TCRdb carries this immuneACCESS record with in-frame sequences only. Its versions omit some clonotypes, under half of them owing to an unresolved V gene in the studies checked, with the rest unexplained. This sample lists roughly 220,000 clones; 86% were detected once. The top ten constitute around 5.7% of the sample. The sequenced material came from peripheral blood. The receptor set was obtained from an elderly man with acute or convalescent COVID-19.

Regarding this clone: Other DNA sequences in the sample encode the same CDR3. The CDR3 is CASSTAGGPREQFF. As DNA, the CDR3 is TGTGCCAGCAGCACAGCGGGAGGGCCTCGGGAGCAGTTCTTC. The gene calls are TRBV9 and TRBJ2-1, with TRBD2 identical over 10 bases. CDR1 is SGDLS, CDR2 YYNGEE, per germline. The CDR3 runs to 14 residues. V was clipped by 4 bases and J by 10 bases; unmatched bases: 8.

The chain combines TRBV5-8 with TRBJ2-7; D is perhaps TRBD2 (5 bases). The V gene's germline CDR1 is SGHTS and CDR2 YDEGEE. The CDR3 contains 11 residues. Trimming cost V 7 bases and J 7 bases, with 12 bases left between them. CDR3 bases: TGTGCCAGCCCCTCCAGGAGGGAGCAGTACTTC. Protein: CASPSRREQYF.

This clone appeared a single time. This sequence joins TRBV6-1 and TRBJ1-6, with D maybe TRBD1 (6 bases). The V and J ends lost 1 base and 7 bases respectively, with 11 bases between them. Germline assignment: CDR1 MNHNS and CDR2 SASEGT. This CDR3 is 15 amino acids long. The CDR3 protein is CASSEDTGWNSPLHF. CDR3 nucleotides: TGTGCCAGCAGTGAAGATACAGGGTGGAATTCACCCCTCCACTTT.

The chain combines TRBV27 with TRBJ2-2, with 9 bases that match TRBD1. CDR3 length equals 15 residues. The J segment lost 6 bases and the V segment lost 8 bases, leaving 10 bases of the junction unmatched. From germline, CDR1 is MNHEY and CDR2 SMNVEV (reference sequence). This CDR3 is CASCNRDRAAGELFF. CDR3 bases: TGTGCCAGCTGCAACCGGGACAGGGCTGCCGGGGAGCTGTTTTTT.

This clone was seen just once. This chain links TRBV29-1 with TRBJ2-5; 7 bases are shared with TRBD2. The germline V gene has CDR1 SQVTM and CDR2 ANQGSEA. J lost 0 bases, V lost 6 bases, and 1 base had no gene match. CDR3 length: 12 amino acids. CDR3 nucleotides: TGCAGCGTGCGGGAGAACCAAGAGACCCAGTACTTC. Translating gives CSVRENQETQYF.

The chain has TRBV13 and TRBJ1-2; D is unclear. The V end was cut by 0 bases, the J end by 5 bases, with 13 bases between. The germline V gene has CDR1 PRHDT and CDR2 FYEKMQ (reference sequence). This CDR3 comprises 15 residues. The CDR3 is CASSLGPASLYGYTF. CDR3 coding DNA: TGTGCCAGCAGCTTAGGGCCAGCGTCTCTTTATGGCTACACCTTC.

This clone appeared once. The chain links TRBV11-3 to TRBJ2-1; 11 positions match TRBD2. Germline CDR1 SGHNT, CDR2 YENEEA. This CDR3 comprises 18 residues. V was clipped by 1 base and J by 3 bases; unmatched bases: 8. CDR3 in DNA: TGTGCCAGCAGCTTAGGGAACCTAGCGGGAGGTTACTACAATGAGCAGTTCTTC. Residues: CASSLGNLAGGYYNEQFF.

This sequence joins TRBV7-2 and TRBJ2-2, with 7 bases matching TRBD1. Unmatched junction bases numbered 4, after V lost 1 base and J lost 5 bases. This CDR3 spans 15 amino acids. CDR1 SGHTA and CDR2 FQGNSA come from the germline V gene. In nucleotides, the CDR3 is TGTGCCAGCAGCTTAGTAGGGGGCGGGACCGGGGAGCTGTTTTTT. This gives the protein CASSLVGGGTGELFF. Together with reference TRBV7-2 and TRBJ2-2, the CDR3 gives the full variable domain: GAGVSQSPSNKVTEKGKDVELRCDPISGHTALYWYRQSLGQGLEFLIYFQGNSAPDKSGLPSDRFSAERTGGSVSTLTIQRTQQEDSAVYLCASSLVGGGTGELFFGEGSRLTVL.

The rearrangement uses TRBV9 and TRBJ2-1; D is possibly TRBD2 (5 bases). CDR3 length: 14 residues. Per germline, CDR1 SGDLS and CDR2 YYNGEE. With 0 bases removed from V and 6 bases from J, the gap between germline ends came to 10 bases. The CDR3 is CASSVDGDFNEQFF. CDR3 DNA sequence: TGTGCCAGCAGCGTAGACGGGGATTTCAATGAGCAGTTCTTC.

This clone was picked up a small number of times. This sequence joins TRBV5-1 and TRBJ2-2; D call uncertain. This CDR3 contains 14 residues. Trimming pared 1 base from V and 1 base from J, leaving 5 bases between. Germline V lookup: CDR1 SGHRS, CDR2 YFSETQ. The CDR3 here is CASSLIWNTGELFF. The CDR3 DNA reads as TGCGCCAGCAGCTTGATATGGAACACCGGGGAGCTGTTTTTT.

The table lists this clone with a few counts. The genes are TRBV19 and TRBJ1-5; the match to TRBD1 covers 8 bases. Germline CDR1 and CDR2: LNHDA and SQIVND (reference sequence). The CDR3 sequence is 17 residues long. Germline trimming cut 3 bases from V and 2 bases from J; bases unmatched to any gene: 9. CDR3 sequence: CASSIQTGGKGNQPQHF. CDR3 in DNA: TGTGCCAGTAGTATCCAAACAGGGGGTAAGGGCAATCAGCCCCAGCATTTT.

Remarks on this clone: This sample also contains other DNA sequences that code for the same CDR3. The chain joins TRBV6-5 to TRBJ1-5; 10 bases agree with TRBD1. The CDR3 is 15 amino acids. The V and J ends lost 5 bases and 4 bases, in that order; junction bases with no gene match: 5. The germline gives CDR1 MNHEY, CDR2 SVGAGI. The DNA of the CDR3 is TGTGCCAGCAGTCCTGGGACAGGGGCGAATCAGCCCCAGCATTTT. It encodes CASSPGTGANQPQHF.

The chain combines TRBV19 with TRBJ2-1, with TRBD1 matching over 8 bases. Per the germline V gene, CDR1 is LNHDA and CDR2 is SQIVND (reference sequence). This CDR3 region has 15 residues. The trim removed 3 bases at V and 5 bases at J, leaving 6 bases unmatched. The DNA for the CDR3 is TGTGCCAGTAGTATTGGGACAGGCTGGAACAATGAGCAGTTCTTC. As protein: CASSIGTGWNNEQFF.

The rearrangement links TRBV24-1 to TRBJ1-5; D gene ambiguous. The CDR3 consists of 14 residues. Trimming took 7 bases from V and 4 from J, leaving 13 bases between them. Germline V CDR1 and CDR2: KGHDR, SFDVKD. The chain's CDR3 is CATSQTGVNQPQHF. Written as DNA, the CDR3 is TGTGCCACCAGCCAAACCGGGGTAAATCAGCCCCAGCATTTT.

The chain uses TRBV5-6 and TRBJ2-1, with 7 positions matching TRBD2. Per germline, CDR1 SGHDT and CDR2 YYEEEE. The trim removed 4 bases at V and 5 bases at J, leaving 9 bases unmatched. The CDR3 extends over 15 amino acids. The CDR3 bases are TGTGCCAGCAGCCTAGACGGGACTATGAACAATGAGCAGTTCTTC. Amino acid sequence: CASSLDGTMNNEQFF.

The chain uses TRBV30 and TRBJ1-5, with 7 bases aligning to TRBD1. Per the germline V gene, CDR1 is GTSNPN and CDR2 is SVGIG (reference sequence). J lost 4 bases, V lost 1 base, and 10 bases had no gene match. The CDR3 sequence is 16 residues long. CDR3 DNA: TGTGCCTGGAGTGGCCCCGGGACAGCTAATAATCAGCCCCAGCATTTT. It is translated as CAWSGPGTANNQPQHF.

This rearrangement joins TRBV11-3 to TRBJ1-2; D not certain. CDR3 length equals 12 residues. Germline values: CDR1 SGHNT, CDR2 YENEEA. With 8 bases removed from V and 2 bases from J, the gap between germline ends came to 9 bases. The CDR3 protein is CASGGTNYGYTF. CDR3 DNA: TGTGCCAGCGGTGGCACCAACTATGGCTACACCTTC.

The chain links TRBV12-3 or TRBV12-4 to TRBJ1-4, with D unresolved. The V end was cut by 2 bases, the J end by 5 bases, with 6 bases between. The CDR3 contains 13 residues. In DNA form, the CDR3 reads TGTGCCAGCAGTTTACAACTAAATGAAAAACTGTTTTTT. It encodes CASSLQLNEKLFF.

This chain joins TRBV9 and TRBJ2-1, with 8 bases lining up with TRBD2. V was pared by 3 bases and J by 4 bases, with 12 bases of the junction left unmatched. Germline V gives CDR1 SGDLS, CDR2 YYNGEE. The CDR3 is 17 amino acids. The CDR3 sequence: CASSAGLASQRYNEQFF. The CDR3 DNA reads TGTGCCAGCAGCGCAGGACTAGCCTCACAAAGGTACAATGAGCAGTTCTTC. Complete variable domain (other parts from reference TRBV9 and TRBJ2-1): DSGVTQTPKHLITATGQRVTLRCSPRSGDLSVYWYQQSLDQGLQFLIQYYNGEERAKGNILERFSAQQFPDLHSELNLSSLELGDSALYFCASSAGLASQRYNEQFFGPGTRLTVL.

This clone was counted once. The chain recombines TRBV18 with TRBJ2-1, with TRBD2 matching 8 bases. Germline CDR1 KGHSH, CDR2 LQKENI. This CDR3 is built from 16 residues. After removal of 2 bases from V and 9 bases from J, the junction contained 12 bases not matched to a gene. CDR3 region: CASSPAHALGGVEQFF. The CDR3 nucleotides are TGTGCCAGCTCACCAGCCCACGCTCTCGGGGGGGTTGAGCAGTTCTTC.

This clone was counted once. This sequence joins TRBV7-8 and TRBJ2-7; 10 positions agree with TRBD2. The CDR3 runs to 15 residues. Germline CDR1 is SGHVS and CDR2 is FQNEAQ. Germline trimming cut 6 bases from V and 0 bases from J; bases unmatched to any gene: 5. In nucleotides, the CDR3 is TGTGCCAGCAGTTACGGACTAGCGGACTCCTACGAGCAGTACTTC. This encodes CASSYGLADSYEQYF.